The 15 T cell receptor beta chains presented below share a single source sample, sequenced in a study of monozygotic twins with inflammatory bowel disease. TCRdb reanalyzed the 5' RACE reads and collapses them to one entry per CDR3 protein, without DNA. The record lists 350,000 to 400,000 distinct CDR3 sequences, of which the ten most abundant hold just over 2.5%. Sequences were obtained from blood. The receptors were sampled from a human donor with ulcerative colitis or Crohn's disease, or a healthy co-twin of an affected twin (not recorded which).

The V gene is TRBV9, the J gene TRBJ2-1; TCRdb reports TRBD1, a call that lacks DNA to check it against. The CDR3 sequence is 16 residues long. Per the germline V gene, CDR1 is SGDLS and CDR2 is YYNGEE. This CDR3 is CASSELGTVHFGEQFF.

This rearrangement joins TRBV5-1 to TRBJ2-5; TCRdb outputs TRBD2, but without DNA this stays unchecked. This CDR3 spans 20 amino acids. Germline loops: CDR1 SGHRS, CDR2 YFSETQ. The CDR3 protein is CASSLSQTSGGTPVRETQYF.

The V call is TRBV5-1, the J call TRBJ2-7. Germline assignment: CDR1 SGHRS and CDR2 YFSETQ. CDR3 length equals 15 residues. The CDR3 reads CASSSRTGASYEQYF.

The gene calls are TRBV5-1 and TRBJ2-2; TCRdb's assignment of TRBD1 cannot be checked, as there is no DNA. Germline V gene lookup returns CDR1 SGHRS and CDR2 YFSETQ. The CDR3 is 15 residues long. CDR3: CASRAEGATTGELFF.

V usage is TRBV15 and J usage is TRBJ1-4. Per germline, CDR1 LNHNV and CDR2 YYDKDF (reference sequence). This CDR3 comprises 15 residues. The CDR3 sequence: CATTMTRLRVEKLFF. Full variable domain (remainder filled in from reference TRBV15 and TRBJ1-4): DAMVIQNPRYQVTQFGKPVTLSCSQTLNHNVMYWYQQKSSQAPKLLFHYYDKDFNNEADTPDNFQSRRPNTSFCFLDIRSPGLGDTAMYLCATTMTRLRVEKLFFGSGTQLSVL.

The chain combines TRBV7-8 with TRBJ2-4; TCRdb proposes TRBD1, but this gene call is untestable without DNA. This CDR3 has 16 amino acids. Per the germline V gene, CDR1 is SGHVS and CDR2 is FQNEAQ. The CDR3 here is CASSLPPSRPENIQYF.

The chain has TRBV7-3 and TRBJ2-7. The germline V gene has CDR1 SGHTA and CDR2 FQGTGA. The CDR3 length is 15 residues. CDR3 loop: CASSLAAGRAYEQYF. Together with reference TRBV7-3 and TRBJ2-7, the CDR3 gives the full variable domain: GAGVSQTPSNKVTEKGKYVELRCDPISGHTALYWYRQSLGQGPEFLIYFQGTGAADDSGLPNDRFFAVRPEGSVSTLKIQRTERGDSAVYLCASSLAAGRAYEQYFGPGTRLTVT.

V and J are TRBV18 and TRBJ2-5; TCRdb selects TRBD1, and the lack of DNA leaves this call unchecked. Per the germline V gene, CDR1 is KGHSH and CDR2 is LQKENI. This CDR3 spans 20 amino acids. CDR3 region: CASSPLETRTGGVGRETQYF.

The gene calls are TRBV20-1 and TRBJ1-2. Per the germline V gene, CDR1 is DFQATT and CDR2 is SNEGSKA (reference sequence). The CDR3 runs 14 residues. The chain's CDR3 is CSARDLGFSYGYTF.

The chain combines TRBV9 with TRBJ2-1; TCRdb's D gene call, TRBD1, goes unchecked for lack of DNA. Germline V gene sequence: CDR1 SGDLS, CDR2 YYNGEE. The CDR3 is made up of 16 amino acids. CDR3 protein: CASSVGGQGRHNEQFF. The complete variable domain, with remaining parts taken from reference TRBV9 and TRBJ2-1, reads DSGVTQTPKHLITATGQRVTLRCSPRSGDLSVYWYQQSLDQGLQFLIQYYNGEERAKGNILERFSAQQFPDLHSELNLSSLELGDSALYFCASSVGGQGRHNEQFFGPGTRLTVL.

V gene TRBV7-3 combines with J gene TRBJ2-3; TCRdb names TRBD1, which stays unverified in the absence of DNA. CDR1 is SGHTA, CDR2 FQGTGA, per germline. CDR3 length equals 17 residues. CDR3 in amino acids: CASSARTRGLRTDTQYF. Looking up the rest from reference TRBV7-3 and TRBJ2-3 gives the full variable domain: GAGVSQTPSNKVTEKGKYVELRCDPISGHTALYWYRQSLGQGPEFLIYFQGTGAADDSGLPNDRFFAVRPEGSVSTLKIQRTERGDSAVYLCASSARTRGLRTDTQYFGPGTRLTVL.

The chain has TRBV7-3 and TRBJ1-1. CDR1 SGHTA and CDR2 FQGTGA come from the germline V gene. This CDR3 comprises 15 residues. CDR3 in amino acids: CASSLDLRTGPEAFF.

The rearrangement joins TRBV6-2 or TRBV6-3 to TRBJ2-7. This CDR3 comprises 13 residues. Per germline, CDR1 MNHEY and CDR2 SVGEGT. Here the CDR3 reads CASSPRHVYEQYF.

The chain recombines TRBV20-1 with TRBJ2-4; TCRdb returns TRBD1, unconfirmable since there is no DNA. The CDR3 length is 14 residues. Germline V CDR1 and CDR2: DFQATT, SNEGSKA (reference sequence). The CDR3 region is CSARDGGAKNIQYF.

V usage is TRBV28 and J usage is TRBJ1-2. CDR1 is MDHEN, CDR2 SYDVKM, per germline. This CDR3 is built from 12 residues. CDR3 sequence reads: CASTHGIAGYTF.